This entry lists 12 T cell receptor beta chains sequenced from one sample in a study of response to subunit inactivated influenza vaccine. Via MiXCR, TCRdb re-called the RT-PCR reads, giving one row per CDR3 protein. The sample lists approximately 530,000 distinct CDR3 sequences, approximately 7.1% occurring once. The starting material was PBMCs from blood, obtained around 25 months after vaccination. The receptor set was obtained from a man in his fifties or sixties who received an inactivated influenza vaccine.

This clonotype was observed a few times. The rearrangement uses TRBV14 and TRBJ2-3; D call uncertain. Trimming took 2 bases from V and 6 from J, leaving 6 bases between them. Per the germline V gene, CDR1 is SGHDN and CDR2 is FVKESK. CDR3 length: 12 residues. In DNA, the CDR3 is TGTGCCAGCAGCCAAACCGACGATACGCAGTATTTT. Translating it yields CASSQTDDTQYF.

This clonotype was seen a few times. V and J are TRBV6-5 and TRBJ1-2, with 10 bases fitting TRBD1. CDR3 size: 15 residues. Germline CDR1 reads MNHEY; CDR2 reads SVGAGI. Trimming at V came to 8 bases and at J to 6 bases, leaving 12 bases not matched to a gene. The CDR3 sequence: CASRSWDRGGHGYTF. The CDR3 nucleotides are TGTGCCAGCCGTTCATGGGACAGGGGTGGGCATGGCTACACCTTC.

This clonotype has a handful of counts. V and J are TRBV4-3 and TRBJ1-1; D not certain. V was cut by 4 bases and J by 2 bases, with 14 bases left in between. The CDR3 has 15 residues. Per the germline V gene, CDR1 is LGHNA and CDR2 is YSLEER. In nucleotides, the CDR3 is TGCGCCAGCAGCCGCGACTCTCTGGCCAACACTGAAGCTTTCTTT. Its translation: CASSRDSLANTEAFF.

Comment on this clonotype: A much larger clone differs from this one at a single base, so this may be a read error. The V call is TRBV12-3 or TRBV12-4, the J call TRBJ2-7, with a weak D call TRBD1 (6 bases). The CDR3 has 14 residues. The CDR3 is CAGRTGHQSYEQYF. CDR3 DNA: TGTGCCGGCAGAACGGGACACCAATCCTACGAGCAGTACTTC.

This clonotype was detected ten times or more. This chain connects TRBV5-1 to TRBJ2-7, with D perhaps TRBD1 (5 bases). V shed 0 bases and J shed 7 bases, with 14 bases lying between them. Germline-derived CDR1 and CDR2 are SGHRS and YFSETQ. The CDR3 loop spans 14 amino acids. The DNA of the CDR3 is TGCGCCAGCAGCTTGGCCCGACAGTTTGAAGAGCAGTACTTC. Translating gives CASSLARQFEEQYF.

This clonotype came up a few times. J is TRBJ1-2 and V is TRBV25-1; TRBD1 agrees at 8 bases. CDR1 is MGHDK and CDR2 is SYGVNS in the germline V gene. Trimming removed 8 bases from V and 8 bases from J; junction bases left unmatched: 13. CDR3 length: 14 amino acids. The CDR3 coding sequence is TGTGCCAGCGGGGGGACAGGTCGATTCGGAGGCTACACCTTC. Translated: CASGGTGRFGGYTF.

This clonotype was counted a few times. The chain couples TRBV20-1 to TRBJ1-6; D is possibly TRBD1 (5 bases). CDR1 DFQATT and CDR2 SNEGSKA come from the germline V gene (reference sequence). The CDR3 has 18 residues. The V end lost 0 bases, the J end lost 0 bases, and 15 bases lay between the germline ends. The CDR3 loop reads CSARDLGQGGSYNSPLHF. Here the CDR3 DNA reads TGCAGTGCTAGAGATCTAGGTCAGGGAGGCTCCTATAATTCACCCCTCCACTTT.

There are many counts of this clonotype. The chain's CDR3 is CSVAPRDRYGYTF. The CDR3 DNA is TGCAGCGTCGCGCCGCGGGACAGGTATGGCTACACCTTC. The chain joins TRBV29-1 to TRBJ1-2, with 8 bases that match TRBD1. CDR1 is SQVTM, CDR2 ANQGSEA, per germline. V lost 6 bases and J lost 5; bases outside the gene matches: 8. The CDR3 is made up of 13 amino acids.

This clonotype occurred many times. J is TRBJ2-1 and V is TRBV20-1, with 7 nucleotides matching TRBD2. Germline lookup yields CDR1 DFQATT and CDR2 SNEGSKA (reference sequence). The V and J ends lost 3 bases and 8 bases, in that order; junction bases with no gene match: 10. This CDR3 is built from 14 residues. CDR3 in amino acids: CSARHDPSGDEQFF. The CDR3 coding sequence is TGCAGTGCTAGGCACGACCCCAGCGGGGATGAGCAGTTCTTC.

This chain uses TRBV29-1 with TRBJ2-2; 7 bases line up with TRBD1. This CDR3 region has 14 residues. V trimming: 6 bases; J trimming: 5 bases; junction bases outside the gene matches: 9. The germline CDR1 and CDR2 sequences are SQVTM and ANQGSEA. CDR3 protein: CSVGGPGGTGELFF. CDR3 bases: TGCAGCGTCGGCGGTCCAGGGGGAACCGGGGAGCTGTTTTTT.

This clonotype was seen at least ten times. The chain combines TRBV4-1 with TRBJ1-1; D uncertain. Germline V lookup: CDR1 MGHRA, CDR2 YSYEKL. This CDR3 is built from 14 residues. Trimming removed 1 base from V and 2 bases from J, with 8 bases in between. CDR3 DNA sequence: TGCGCCAGCAGCCAAGTGTCCAAAAACACTGAAGCTTTCTTT. It codes for CASSQVSKNTEAFF.

The V call is TRBV5-4, the J call TRBJ2-7; D gene ambiguous. The CDR3 is 13 amino acids. CDR1 SGHNT and CDR2 YYREEE come from the germline V gene (reference sequence). V shed 4 bases and J shed 2 bases, with 10 bases lying between them. CDR3: CASSDPRAYEQYF. CDR3 DNA sequence: TGTGCCAGCAGCGACCCAAGGGCCTACGAGCAGTACTTC. The complete variable domain, with remaining parts taken from reference TRBV5-4 and TRBJ2-7, reads ETGVTQSPTHLIKTRGQQVTLRCSSQSGHNTVSWYQQALGQGPQFIFQYYREEENGRGNFPPRFSGLQFPNYSSELNVNALELDDSALYLCASSDPRAYEQYFGPGTRLTVT.